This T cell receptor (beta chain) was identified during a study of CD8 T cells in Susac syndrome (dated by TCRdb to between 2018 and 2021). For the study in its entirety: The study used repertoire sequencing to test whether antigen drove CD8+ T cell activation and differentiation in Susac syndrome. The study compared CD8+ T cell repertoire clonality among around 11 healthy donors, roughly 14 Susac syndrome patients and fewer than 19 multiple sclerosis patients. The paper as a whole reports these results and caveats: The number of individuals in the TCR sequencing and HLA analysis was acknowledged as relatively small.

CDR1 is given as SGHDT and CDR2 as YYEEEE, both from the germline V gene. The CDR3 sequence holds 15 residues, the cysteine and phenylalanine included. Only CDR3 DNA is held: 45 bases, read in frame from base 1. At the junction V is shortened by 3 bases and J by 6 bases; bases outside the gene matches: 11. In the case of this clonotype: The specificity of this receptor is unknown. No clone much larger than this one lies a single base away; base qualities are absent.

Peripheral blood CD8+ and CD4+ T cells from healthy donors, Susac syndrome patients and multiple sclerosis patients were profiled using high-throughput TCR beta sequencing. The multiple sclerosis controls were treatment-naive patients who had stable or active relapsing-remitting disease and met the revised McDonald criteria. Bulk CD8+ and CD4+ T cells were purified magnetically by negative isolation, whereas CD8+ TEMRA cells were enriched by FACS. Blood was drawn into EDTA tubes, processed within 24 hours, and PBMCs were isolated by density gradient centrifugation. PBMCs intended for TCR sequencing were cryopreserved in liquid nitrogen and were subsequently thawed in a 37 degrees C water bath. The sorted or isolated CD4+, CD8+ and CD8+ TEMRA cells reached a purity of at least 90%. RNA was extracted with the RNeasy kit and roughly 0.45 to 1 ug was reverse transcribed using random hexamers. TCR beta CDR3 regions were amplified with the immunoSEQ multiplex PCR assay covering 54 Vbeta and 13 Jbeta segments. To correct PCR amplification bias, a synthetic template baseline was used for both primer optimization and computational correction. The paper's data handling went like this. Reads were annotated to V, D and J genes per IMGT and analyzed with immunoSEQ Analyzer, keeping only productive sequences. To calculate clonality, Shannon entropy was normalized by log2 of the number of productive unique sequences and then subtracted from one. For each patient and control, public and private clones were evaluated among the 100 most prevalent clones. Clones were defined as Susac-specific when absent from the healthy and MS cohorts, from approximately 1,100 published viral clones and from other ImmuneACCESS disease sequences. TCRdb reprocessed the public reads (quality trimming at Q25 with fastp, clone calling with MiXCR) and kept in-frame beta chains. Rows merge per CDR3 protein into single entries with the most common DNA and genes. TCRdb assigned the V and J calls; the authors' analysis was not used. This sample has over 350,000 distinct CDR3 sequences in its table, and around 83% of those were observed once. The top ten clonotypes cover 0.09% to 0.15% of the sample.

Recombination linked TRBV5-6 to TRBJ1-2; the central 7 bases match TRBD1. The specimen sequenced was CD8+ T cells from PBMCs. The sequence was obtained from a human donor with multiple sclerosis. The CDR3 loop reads CASSYNTGALDGYTF. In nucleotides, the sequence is TGTGCCAGCAGCTATAATACAGGGGCTTTGGATGGCTACACCTTC.